This T cell receptor (beta chain) was retrieved from a study of human T cells and chemical hapten exposure. Library construction involved attaching unique molecular identifiers to individual cDNA molecules, which allowed quantitative, reproducible TCR counting. Original methodology: Samples had a median of about 96,000 TCRs, ranging roughly 20,000 to 690,600. A single record per CDR3 protein comes from TCRdb applying MiXCR to the 5' RACE reads. The V and J calls shown here were made by TCRdb, not taken from the authors' results. The sample includes more than 140,000 distinct CDR3 sequences, over 3.5% of them seen just once. Many counts were recorded for this clonotype. The antigen is undetermined. Total RNA was extracted from unfractionated whole blood. General study points: Following DPC sensitization, TCRs present above 1 in 1000 frequency showed no change.

Trimming removed 7 bases from V and 0 bases from J; junction bases left unmatched: 7. CDR1 is MNHEY, CDR2 SVGEGT, per germline. CDR3 length: 15 residues. This clonotype originated in a female donor in good health. V and J are TRBV6-2 or TRBV6-3 and TRBJ2-3; 7 nucleotides match TRBD1. CDR3 bases: TGTGCCAGCATCAGGGGGATAACTAGCACAGATACGCAGTATTTT. Protein: CASIRGITSTDTQYF.